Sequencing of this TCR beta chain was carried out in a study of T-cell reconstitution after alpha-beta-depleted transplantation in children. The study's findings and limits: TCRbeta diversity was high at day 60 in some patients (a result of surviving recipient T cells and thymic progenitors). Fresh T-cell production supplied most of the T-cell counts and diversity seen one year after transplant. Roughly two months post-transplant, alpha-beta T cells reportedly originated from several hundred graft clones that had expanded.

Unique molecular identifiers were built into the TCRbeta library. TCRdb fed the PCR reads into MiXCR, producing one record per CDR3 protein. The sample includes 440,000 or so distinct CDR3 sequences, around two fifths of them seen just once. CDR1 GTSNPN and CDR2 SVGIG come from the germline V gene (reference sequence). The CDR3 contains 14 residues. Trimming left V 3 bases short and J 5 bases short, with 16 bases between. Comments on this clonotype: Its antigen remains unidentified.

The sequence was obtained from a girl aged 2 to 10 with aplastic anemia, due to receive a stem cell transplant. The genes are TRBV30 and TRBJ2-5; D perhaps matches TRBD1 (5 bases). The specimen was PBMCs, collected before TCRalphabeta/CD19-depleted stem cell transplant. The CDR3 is CAWRKNGAWETQYF. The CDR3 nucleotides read TGTGCCTGGAGAAAAAATGGGGCTTGGGAGACCCAGTACTTC.